Listed here is a single T cell receptor (beta chain). Its antigen is not known. This CDR3 comprises 16 residues. Germline V gene sequence: CDR1 SGHKS, CDR2 YYEKEE (reference sequence). V gave up 0 bases and J gave up 0 bases, with 10 bases separating them. The time point was: persistent/refractory GD, antithyroid drugs over 5 years with positive TRAb. The TCR library was prepared using RNA isolated from PBMCs. The collection involved drawing 7.5 to 9.5 milliliters of peripheral blood into EDTA tubes. This record comes from a study of regulatory T cells in long-lasting Graves disease. Building the TCR beta libraries relied on iRepertoire HTBI primers, and CDR3 regions underwent Arm-PCR. TCRdb ran MiXCR on the multiplex PCR reads and lists one entry per CDR3 protein. The table has about 660,000 distinct CDR3 sequences, around 30% seen once. Study-level points and caveats: The study examined only peripheral blood, not thyroid tissue. Accuracy was perhaps lowered by the small sample size.

The chain employs TRBV5-5 and TRBJ1-5; perhaps TRBD1 as D (5 bases). The sequence was collected from a female donor with Graves disease. The sequences come from peripheral blood mononuclear cells (PBMCs), collected when the disease was refractory, from a patient treated with antithyroid drugs. CDR3 residues: CASSLGGALSNQPQHF. In DNA form, the CDR3 reads TGTGCCAGCAGCTTGGGAGGGGCCCTTAGCAATCAGCCCCAGCATTTT.